Presented here are 24 T cell receptor beta chains from one specimen sequenced in a study of blood T cell repertoires in COVID-19. Libraries were prepared by immunoSEQ multiplex PCR; TCRdb keeps only in-frame clonotypes and omits some of them. The sample shows about 200,000 clones, around 83% of them seen only once. Material: peripheral blood. The receptors here all came from a woman aged 45-59 years with COVID-19, enrolled during active disease.

The rearrangement joins TRBV5-1 to TRBJ2-1; D is possibly TRBD1 (6 bases). The V and J ends lost 1 base and 8 bases respectively, with 16 bases between them. Germline lookup yields CDR1 SGHRS and CDR2 YFSETQ. The CDR3 spans 15 residues. Here the CDR3 DNA reads TGCGCCAGCAGCTTGATCAGGGGCCGCAACGATGAGCAGTTCTTC. It yields the protein CASSLIRGRNDEQFF.

CDR3 region: CASSQDIFPGGYTF. As DNA, the CDR3 is TGCGCCAGCAGCCAAGATATCTTCCCGGGTGGCTACACCTTC. The chain links TRBV4-1 to TRBJ1-2; D is ambiguous. The CDR3 spans 14 residues. From germline, CDR1 is MGHRA and CDR2 YSYEKL. Between the trimmed V and J ends, which lost 0 bases and 7 bases, there was a span of 12 bases.

The J gene is TRBJ2-2, the V gene TRBV9; no clear D gene. Looked up from germline, CDR1 is SGDLS and CDR2 is YYNGEE. The CDR3 loop spans 14 amino acids. Trimming removed 4 bases at V and 4 bases at J, with 11 bases between. CDR3 in DNA: TGTGCCAGCAGCCGGCGGTGGAGCACCGGGGAGCTGTTTTTT. Amino acid sequence: CASSRRWSTGELFF.

The rearrangement uses TRBV3-1 (or the pseudogene TRBV3-2) and TRBJ1-1; no clear D gene. Germline assignment: CDR1 LGHDT and CDR2 YNNKEL (reference sequence). CDR3 length equals 14 residues. V was clipped by 1 base and J by 6 bases, with 12 bases between them. The CDR3 reads CASSQVEGRAEAFF. In DNA, the CDR3 is TGTGCCAGCAGCCAAGTCGAAGGGAGGGCTGAAGCTTTCTTT.

V and J are TRBV19 and TRBJ2-3, with 8 nucleotides matching TRBD2. Trimming removed 7 bases from V and 1 base from J; junction bases left unmatched: 7. CDR1 is LNHDA and CDR2 is SQIVND in the germline V gene (reference sequence). CDR3 size: 15 residues. The CDR3 here is CASTPGLEGTDTQYF. The CDR3 DNA reads as TGTGCCAGTACCCCGGGACTAGAGGGCACAGATACGCAGTATTTT.

CDR3 sequence (DNA): TGTGCCAGCAGCTACCGGGGGACGGAGGACCCCCTCCACTTT. It specifies CASSYRGTEDPLHF. The V call is TRBV13, the J call TRBJ1-6, with D maybe TRBD1 (5 bases). CDR1 and CDR2 (germline): PRHDT, FYEKMQ (reference sequence). CDR3 length equals 14 residues. Trimming cost V 4 bases and J 13 bases, with 17 bases left between them.

CDR3 in amino acids: CASSLVQIPRWKRDTEAFF. CDR3 nucleotides: TGTGCCAGCAGCTTAGTCCAAATTCCCCGCTGGAAACGGGACACTGAAGCTTTCTTT. This chain joins TRBV7-3 and TRBJ1-1; D uncertain. Looked up from germline, CDR1 is SGHTA and CDR2 is FQGTGA. This CDR3 has 19 residues. Trimming stripped 2 bases from V and 3 bases from J, with 25 bases between.

This clone was detected only a few times. The chain carries TRBV14 and TRBJ1-1; 9 bases agree with TRBD1. The germline V gene has CDR1 SGHDN and CDR2 FVKESK. The CDR3 length is 15 residues. V was pared by 4 bases and J by 5 bases, with 8 bases of the junction left unmatched. Here the CDR3 reads CASSLFTGGSTEAFF. Written as DNA, the CDR3 is TGTGCCAGCAGCCTTTTCACAGGGGGCAGTACTGAAGCTTTCTTT.

This rearrangement joins TRBV10-2 to TRBJ2-5; D perhaps matches TRBD2 (7 bases). Germline V CDR1 and CDR2: WSHSY, SAAADI. Trimming cost V 3 bases and J 5 bases, with 19 bases left between them. The CDR3 covers 16 residues. CDR3 DNA sequence: TGCGCCAGCAGTGAAGAGGGGGGGCTAATCGGGGAGACCCAGTACTTC. This gives the protein CASSEEGGLIGETQYF.

The chain links TRBV6-2 or TRBV6-3 to TRBJ2-7, with 7 bases identical to TRBD2. The CDR3 contains 17 residues. Trimming removed 2 bases from V and 0 bases from J; junction bases left unmatched: 10. Germline V CDR1 and CDR2: MNHEY, SVGEGT. The CDR3 spells CASSYQGSGALSYEQYF. In nucleotides, the CDR3 is TGTGCCAGCAGTTACCAGGGCAGCGGGGCCCTCTCCTACGAGCAGTACTTC.

This clone has a single count. This chain connects TRBV2 to TRBJ2-3, with D uncertain. Germline CDR1 SNHLY, CDR2 FYNNEI. The CDR3 totals 16 residues. V shed 5 bases and J shed 2 bases, with 17 bases lying between them. The CDR3: CASSFNDRAITDTQYF. The DNA of the CDR3 is TGTGCCAGCAGTTTTAACGATCGCGCTATCACAGATACGCAGTATTTT.

The V gene is TRBV27, the J gene TRBJ2-6; D may be TRBD1 (6 bases). The CDR3 totals 16 residues. CDR1 is MNHEY, CDR2 SMNVEV, per germline (reference sequence). Between the trimmed V and J ends, which lost 5 bases and 0 bases, there was a span of 11 bases. CDR3 DNA: TGTGCCAGCAGTCCCTGGACAGACTCTGGGGCCAACGTCCTGACTTTC. Encoded protein: CASSPWTDSGANVLTF.

The chain has TRBV12-5 and TRBJ1-1, with D possibly matching TRBD1 (5 bases). V was trimmed by 7 bases and J by 2 bases, leaving 11 bases between them. This CDR3 has 13 residues. Germline CDR1 reads LGHNT; CDR2 reads FRNRAP. CDR3 region: CASERGLNTEAFF. DNA of the CDR3: TGTGCTAGTGAGAGGGGACTAAACACTGAAGCTTTCTTT. The complete variable domain, with remaining parts taken from reference TRBV12-5 and TRBJ1-1, reads DARVTQTPRHKVTEMGQEVTMRCQPILGHNTVFWYRQTMMQGLELLAYFRNRAPLDDSGMPKDRFSAEMPDATLATLKIQPSEPRDSAVYFCASERGLNTEAFFGQGTRLTVV.

The chain joins TRBV12-3 or TRBV12-4 to TRBJ1-3; D unresolved. CDR3 length: 12 residues. V gave up 6 bases and J gave up 0 bases, with 3 bases separating them. For the CDR3, the DNA is TGTGCCAGCAGCCTCTCTGGAAACACCATATATTTT. As protein: CASSLSGNTIYF.

This clone occurred once. CDR3 region: CASSQSRGGGTRGGYTF. CDR3 nucleotide sequence: TGTGCCAGCAGCCAAAGTCGAGGGGGCGGAACCCGGGGTGGCTACACCTTC. This chain connects TRBV27 to TRBJ1-2, with 7 bases that match TRBD1. The ends lost 6 bases at V and 7 bases at J; junction bases unmatched: 20. CDR1 and CDR2 (germline): MNHEY, SMNVEV (reference sequence). There are 17 residues in the CDR3.

The rearrangement links TRBV28 to TRBJ1-1; 8 nucleotides align to TRBD1. Germline values: CDR1 MDHEN, CDR2 SYDVKM. The V and J ends lost 6 bases and 6 bases, in that order; junction bases with no gene match: 9. The CDR3 sequence is 14 residues long. CDR3 DNA sequence: TGTGCCAGCAGGTCCGGGACAGGTGCGGCTGAAGCTTTCTTT. This encodes CASRSGTGAAEAFF.

J is TRBJ1-4 and V is TRBV2; D may be TRBD1 (6 bases). Germline V CDR1 and CDR2: SNHLY, FYNNEI. This CDR3 is built from 15 residues. V lost 5 bases to trimming and J lost 0 bases, with 10 bases between them. The CDR3 loop is CASSPTGATNEKLFF. The CDR3 DNA is TGTGCCAGCAGTCCGACAGGCGCAACTAATGAAAAACTGTTTTTT. Full variable domain (outside the CDR3, taken from reference TRBV2 and TRBJ1-4): EPEVTQTPSHQVTQMGQEVILRCVPISNHLYFYWYRQILGQKVEFLVSFYNNEISEKSEIFDDQFSVERPDGSNFTLKIRSTKLEDSAMYFCASSPTGATNEKLFFGSGTQLSVL.

The V call is TRBV5-8, the J call TRBJ2-1; TRBD1 matches 8 bases. V shed 4 bases, J shed 8 bases, and the junction held 11 bases outside the gene matches. CDR1 is SGHTS, CDR2 YDEGEE, per germline. CDR3 length: 15 amino acids. The CDR3 sequence is CASSLGQAQADEQFF. The CDR3 coding sequence is TGTGCCAGCAGCCTGGGACAGGCCCAAGCGGATGAGCAGTTCTTC. Based on the CDR3 plus reference TRBV5-8 and TRBJ2-1, the full variable domain is EAGVTQSPTHLIKTRGQQATLRCSPISGHTSVYWYQQALGLGLQFLLWYDEGEERNRGNFPPRFSGRQFPNYSSELNVNALELEDSALYLCASSLGQAQADEQFFGPGTRLTVL.

The rearrangement uses TRBV19 and TRBJ1-5; D perhaps matches TRBD1 (5 bases). From germline, CDR1 is LNHDA and CDR2 SQIVND (reference sequence). This CDR3 contains 15 residues. V shed 2 bases and J shed 2 bases, with 10 bases lying between them. In DNA, the CDR3 is TGTGCCAGTAGTATAATAGGGGCGGGCAATCAGCCCCAGCATTTT. This gives the protein CASSIIGAGNQPQHF.

V usage is TRBV7-8 and J usage is TRBJ2-7, with 9 bases fitting TRBD1. J gave up 9 bases and V 5 bases, and 14 bases lay outside the gene matches. There are 15 residues in the CDR3. Germline V CDR1 and CDR2: SGHVS, FQNEAQ. CDR3 region: CASSPSPGTGFGQYV. CDR3 nucleotide sequence: TGTGCCAGCAGCCCAAGTCCCGGGACAGGGTTCGGGCAGTACGTC.

This chain uses TRBV6-1 with TRBJ1-5; TRBD1 matches 7 bases. The CDR3 has 13 residues. Germline V gene lookup returns CDR1 MNHNS and CDR2 SASEGT. After removal of 7 bases from V and 2 bases from J, the junction contained 2 bases not matched to a gene. In DNA, the CDR3 is TGTGCCAGCACCGGACAGGGCAATCAGCCCCAGCATTTT. It yields the protein CASTGQGNQPQHF.

The CDR3 DNA sequence: TGTGCCAGCAGTTGGGGGGACGCGACTAGTGGTACGCAGTATTTT. Amino acid sequence: CASSWGDATSGTQYF. This chain joins TRBV27 and TRBJ2-3; perhaps TRBD2 as D (6 bases). Germline V gene sequence: CDR1 MNHEY, CDR2 SMNVEV (reference sequence). V lost 4 bases and J lost 8, with 19 bases in between. CDR3 size: 15 residues.

The V call is TRBV30, the J call TRBJ2-3; possible D gene TRBD2, 6 bases. The V end was cut by 0 bases, the J end by 5 bases, with 18 bases between. Germline V CDR1 and CDR2: GTSNPN, SVGIG (reference sequence). There are 16 residues in the CDR3. The CDR3, as DNA: TGTGCCTGGAGTGTACCGCTAGCGAGTCCAGTAGATACGCAGTATTTT. It encodes CAWSVPLASPVDTQYF.

The chain carries TRBV18 and TRBJ1-5, with D unresolved. Germline assignment: CDR1 KGHSH and CDR2 LQKENI. Trimming pared 5 bases from V and 0 bases from J, leaving 8 bases between. The CDR3 loop spans 14 amino acids. DNA for the CDR3: TGTGCCAGCTCAGTCACTAATAGCAATCAGCCCCAGCATTTT. Encoded protein: CASSVTNSNQPQHF.